One and the same sample provided the 3 T cell receptor beta chains below, sequenced in a study of tumor-infiltrating lymphocytes in primary liver carcinoma. The source material, 20-30 mg of unsorted bulk tissue, was used to co-extract RNA and DNA. cDNA specific to TCR beta was made from about 550 ng of total RNA, with a constant-region primer employed for priming. What produced the TCR beta libraries was three nested multiplex PCR rounds using slightly modified ARM-PCR. In the first two PCR rounds, TRBV1-TRBV30 forward primers were paired with a C-beta reverse primer, and each round lasted about 9 cycles. TCRdb redid the calling of the multiplex PCR reads with MiXCR, one entry per CDR3 protein. The table records around 70,000 distinct CDR3 sequences, 60% to 75% of them present only once. Sequencing was done on a sample of liver tumor tissue from sampling region 4. Subset: tumor region T4, right-lateral pole. The receptors here all came from a man in his forties or fifties with primary liver carcinoma and hepatitis B virus infection.

As to this clonotype: One base away lies a much larger clone, so this may be a sequencing read error. CDR3 coding DNA: TGTGCCAGCAGTGAACCCAGGGGTGGGTACGAGCACTACTTC. Translated: CASSEPRGGYEHYF. The J gene is TRBJ2-7, the V gene TRBV2, with a possible D match to TRBD1 (6 bases). There are 14 residues in the CDR3. Germline CDR1 is SNHLY and CDR2 is FYNNEI.

V usage is TRBV29-1 and J usage is TRBJ2-3, with 7 nucleotides matching TRBD2. Germline V gene data show CDR1 as SQVTM and CDR2 as ANQGSEA. The CDR3 totals 14 residues. CDR3 nucleotides: TGCATCGTCCGACTCGGGAGGTCAACAGATACGCAGTATTTT. Protein sequence: CIVRLGRSTDTQYF.

This clonotype was seen ten or more times. The rearrangement joins TRBV19 to TRBJ2-7, with D maybe TRBD1 (6 bases). Trimming left V 5 bases short and J 4 bases short, with 15 bases between. The CDR3 runs 14 residues. Germline loops: CDR1 LNHDA, CDR2 SQIVND (reference sequence). The CDR3 DNA sequence: TGTGCCAGTAGTTTCAGACAGGCGCCTTACGAGCAGTACTTC. Translated: CASSFRQAPYEQYF.